This is a list of T cell receptor beta chains from one sample in a study of T cell repertoires in cytomegalovirus infection. TCRdb itself ran the reads through MiXCR, one entry per CDR3 protein. Seen here are about 570,000 distinct CDR3 sequences, roughly 43% observed once, and the top ten hold 48%. The antigens for these receptors are not known. This specimen was cultured PBMCs, taken from culture after CMV antigen stimulation. The source of these receptors is a human donor in good health (CMV status not recorded). Some clones in this sample may be carry-over from other donors' samples. The CDR3 runs from the conserved cysteine through the conserved F or W. The order of the fields is V gene, clone size, J gene, D gene, CDR3 protein, CDR3 DNA. D genes are given only for firm matches. Size is omitted from some rows. Given values are once, few, many or a class for expanded clones.

TRBV9	-	TRBJ2-1	-	CASSAAGGREYNEQFF	TGTGCCAGCAGCGCCGCCGGAGGGCGGGAATACAATGAGCAGTTCTTC
TRBV6-2/TRBV6-3	few	TRBJ1-5	-	CASSDDRTRRPNQPQHF	TGTGCCAGCAGCGACGACCGAACCCGACGGCCGAATCAGCCCCAGCATTTT
TRBV7-6	few	TRBJ2-2	TRBD2	CASSGTSGSSGELFF	TGTGCCAGCAGCGGAACTAGCGGGAGTTCTGGGGAGCTGTTTTTT
TRBV7-2	few	TRBJ2-7	-	CASSSRPESSYEQYF	TGTGCCAGCAGCTCCCGTCCGGAGAGCTCCTACGAGCAGTACTTC
TRBV20-1	few	TRBJ2-5	TRBD1	CSARVWDRQETQYF	TGCAGTGCTAGGGTCTGGGACAGACAAGAGACCCAGTACTTC
TRBV4-1	-	TRBJ1-1	-	CASSQDAGLGTEAFF	TGCGCCAGCAGCCAAGATGCGGGACTGGGCACTGAAGCTTTCTTT
TRBV12-3/TRBV12-4	-	TRBJ1-4	TRBD1	CASSFGQGELFF	TGTGCCAGCAGTTTTGGCCAGGGGGAACTGTTTTTT
TRBV11-2	few	TRBJ1-6	TRBD1	CASSFRADRGGPLHF	TGTGCCAGCAGCTTCCGAGCGGACAGGGGTGGACCCCTCCACTTT
TRBV6-6	-	TRBJ1-5	-	CASSYRGLENQPQHF	TGTGCCAGCAGTTACAGGGGCCTAGAGAATCAGCCCCAGCATTTT
TRBV4-1	few	TRBJ2-5	-	CASSQDLAGGGKTQYF	TGCGCCAGCAGCCAAGATTTGGCAGGGGGGGGTAAGACCCAGTACTTC
TRBV27	-	TRBJ1-6	-	CASSLFSLNSPLHF	TGTGCCAGCAGTTTATTCTCCCTTAATTCACCCCTCCACTTT
TRBV4-3	-	TRBJ1-3	TRBD1	CASSQDTRDRAGNTIYF	TGCGCCAGCAGCCAAGACACCCGCGACAGGGCCGGAAACACCATATATTTT
TRBV7-8	-	TRBJ2-7	TRBD2	CALLIRREGAYEQYF	TGTGCCCTACTAATCCGGAGGGAGGGTGCCTACGAGCAGTACTTC
TRBV4-1	-	TRBJ2-2	TRBD2	CASSQGRASGSGGELFF	TGCGCCAGCAGCCAAGGAAGGGCTAGCGGGAGCGGCGGGGAGCTGTTTTTT
TRBV7-2	-	TRBJ1-1	-	CASSLIDWGTEAFF	TGTGCCAGCAGCTTAATCGATTGGGGGACTGAAGCTTTCTTT
TRBV7-9	few	TRBJ2-7	-	CASSLATTSIDEQYF	TGTGCCAGCAGCTTAGCGACGACTTCGATCGACGAGCAGTACTTC
TRBV5-6	-	TRBJ1-1	-	CASSLYQGRVTEAFF	TGTGCCAGCAGCTTGTATCAGGGTCGGGTAACTGAAGCTTTCTTT
TRBV7-9	-	TRBJ1-1	-	CASSLSGRDEIMNTEAFF	TGTGCCAGCAGCTTAAGCGGCAGGGACGAAATAATGAACACTGAAGCTTTCTTT
TRBV2	-	TRBJ1-6	-	CASSDSGPGSYNSPLHF	TGTGCCAGCAGTGATAGTGGGCCGGGGTCCTATAATTCACCCCTCCACTTT
TRBV7-8	-	TRBJ1-1	-	CASSLALRRHLRDTEAFF	TGTGCCAGCAGCTTAGCGCTCCGAAGACATCTTCGAGACACTGAAGCTTTCTTT
TRBV7-9	-	TRBJ1-1	-	CASSPPAGTNTEAFF	TGTGCCAGCAGCCCCCCCGCGGGGACAAACACTGAAGCTTTCTTT
TRBV6-6	-	TRBJ2-1	TRBD2	CASRSLAGRGGNEQFF	TGTGCCAGCAGATCACTAGCGGGAAGGGGAGGTAATGAGCAGTTCTTC
TRBV20-1	-	TRBJ2-1	-	CSAKWWQGHNEQFF	TGCAGTGCAAAGTGGTGGCAGGGTCACAATGAGCAGTTCTTC
TRBV6-1	-	TRBJ2-7	-	CASSDGSRTFSYEQYF	TGTGCCAGCAGTGACGGTTCAAGGACATTCTCCTACGAGCAGTACTTC
TRBV3-1	-	TRBJ2-4	-	CASSPSRDGGNIQYF	TGTGCCAGCAGCCCGAGCCGGGACGGAGGCAACATTCAGTACTTC
TRBV6-2/TRBV6-3	-	TRBJ2-7	TRBD2	CASSDISGTSGSIYEQYF	TGTGCCAGCAGTGACATCTCCGGGACTAGCGGGAGTATCTACGAGCAGTACTTC
TRBV19	few	TRBJ1-1	-	CASSPRIRTAYTEAFF	TGTGCCAGTAGTCCCCGAATCCGGACAGCATACACTGAAGCTTTCTTT
TRBV7-6	-	TRBJ1-1	-	CASSVTGRTEAFF	TGTGCCAGCAGCGTTACGGGGAGGACTGAAGCTTTCTTT